The clone carrying this TCR beta chain has just one count. The antigen remains undetermined. CDR1 and CDR2 (germline): SGDLS, YYNGEE. The CDR3 extends over 15 amino acids. J was trimmed by 4 bases and V by 2 bases; bases with no gene match: 7. This specimen belongs to a study of cytomegalovirus exposure and HLA in healthy donors. Use of 60 Vbeta and 13 Jbeta primers characterized the PCR. Clones were sequenced by immunoSEQ multiplex PCR, and TCRdb holds only the in-frame ones, with some missing. The table shows approximately 140,000 clones, with roughly four fifths occurring only once. Study-wide results and caveats: What was likely a sequencing artifact was a cluster of highly shared sequence variants.

The sequenced material came from PBMCs. V is TRBV9 and J is TRBJ2-5, with 8 bases aligning to TRBD2. The TCR was taken from a man younger than 30 in good health and CMV-seropositive. DNA for the CDR3: TGTGCCAGCAGCGTCGGGACTAGTAGAGTAGAGACCCAGTACTTC. Protein sequence: CASSVGTSRVETQYF.